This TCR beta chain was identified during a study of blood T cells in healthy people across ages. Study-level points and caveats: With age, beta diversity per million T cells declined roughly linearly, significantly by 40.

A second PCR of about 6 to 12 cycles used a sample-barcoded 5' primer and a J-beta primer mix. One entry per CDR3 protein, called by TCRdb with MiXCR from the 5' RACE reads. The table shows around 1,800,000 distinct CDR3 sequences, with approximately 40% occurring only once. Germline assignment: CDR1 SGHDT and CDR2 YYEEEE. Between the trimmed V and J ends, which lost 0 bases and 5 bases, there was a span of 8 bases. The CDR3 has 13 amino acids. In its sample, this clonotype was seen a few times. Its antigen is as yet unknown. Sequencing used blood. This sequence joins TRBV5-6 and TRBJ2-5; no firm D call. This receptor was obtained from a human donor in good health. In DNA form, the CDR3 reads TGTGCCAGCAGCTTGGACCAAAGGGAGACCCAGTACTTC. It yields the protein CASSLDQRETQYF.